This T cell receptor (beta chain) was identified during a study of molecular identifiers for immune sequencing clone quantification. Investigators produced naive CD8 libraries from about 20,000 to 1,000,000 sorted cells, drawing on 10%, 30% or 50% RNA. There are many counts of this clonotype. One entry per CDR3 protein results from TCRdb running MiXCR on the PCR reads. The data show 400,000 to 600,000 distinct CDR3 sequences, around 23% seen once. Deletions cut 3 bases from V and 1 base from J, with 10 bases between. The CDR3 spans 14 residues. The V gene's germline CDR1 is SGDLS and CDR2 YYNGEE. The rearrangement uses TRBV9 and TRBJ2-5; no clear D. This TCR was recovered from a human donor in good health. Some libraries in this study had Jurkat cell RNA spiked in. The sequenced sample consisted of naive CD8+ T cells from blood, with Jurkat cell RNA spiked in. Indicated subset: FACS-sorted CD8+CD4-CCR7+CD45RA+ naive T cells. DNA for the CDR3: TGTGCCAGCAGCGCCTCCGGACCCCAAGAGACCCAGTACTTC. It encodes CASSASGPQETQYF. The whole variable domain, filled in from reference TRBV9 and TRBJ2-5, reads DSGVTQTPKHLITATGQRVTLRCSPRSGDLSVYWYQQSLDQGLQFLIQYYNGEERAKGNILERFSAQQFPDLHSELNLSSLELGDSALYFCASSASGPQETQYFGPGTRLLVL.